This T cell receptor (beta chain) was profiled in a study of T-cell reconstitution after alpha-beta-depleted transplantation in children. About this clonotype itself: The antigen is not known.

Study-level results: It was reported that alpha-beta T cells came from several hundred expanded graft clones (about two months after transplant). Diversity and T-cell counts at one year after transplant derived mostly from new T cells.

Trimming stripped 3 bases from V and 13 bases from J, with 9 bases between. The CDR3 has 11 amino acids. Using unique molecular identifiers, the investigators prepared the TCRbeta library. TCRdb re-analysed the PCR reads in MiXCR, keeping a single row per CDR3 protein. The sample yields 530,000 or so distinct CDR3 sequences, roughly a quarter seen once. The clonotype comes from a boy under two years old with Wiskott-Aldrich syndrome, due to receive a stem cell transplant. The J gene is TRBJ1-4, the V gene TRBV12-3 or TRBV12-4; D gene unclear. Sequences were derived from PBMCs, sampled before TCRalphabeta/CD19-depleted stem cell transplant. The DNA of the CDR3 is TGTGCCAGCAGTTTTGGCTCGTCACTGTTTTTT. Translated: CASSFGSSLFF.